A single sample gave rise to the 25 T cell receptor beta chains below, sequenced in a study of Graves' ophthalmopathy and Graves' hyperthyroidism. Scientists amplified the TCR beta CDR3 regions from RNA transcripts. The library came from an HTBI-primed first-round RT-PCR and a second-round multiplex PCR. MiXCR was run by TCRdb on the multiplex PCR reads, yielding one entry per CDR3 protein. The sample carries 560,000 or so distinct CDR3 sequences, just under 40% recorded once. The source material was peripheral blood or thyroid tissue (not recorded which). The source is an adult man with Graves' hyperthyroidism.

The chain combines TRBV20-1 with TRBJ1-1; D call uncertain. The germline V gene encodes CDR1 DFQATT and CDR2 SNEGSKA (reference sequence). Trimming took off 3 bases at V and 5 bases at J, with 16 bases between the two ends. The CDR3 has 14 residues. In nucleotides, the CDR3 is TGCAGTGCTAGGGACCTAGGGCGAGGTACTGAAGCTTTCTTT. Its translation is CSARDLGRGTEAFF.

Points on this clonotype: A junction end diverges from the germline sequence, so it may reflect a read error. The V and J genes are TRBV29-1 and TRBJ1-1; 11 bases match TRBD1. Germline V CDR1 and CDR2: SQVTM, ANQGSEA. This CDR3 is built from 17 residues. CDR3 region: CAWSPTGTGGLNTEAFF. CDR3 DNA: TGTGCCTGGAGCCCCACCGGGACAGGGGGTCTGAACACTGAAGCTTTCTTT.

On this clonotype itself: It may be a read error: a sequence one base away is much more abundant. The CDR3 sequence is CASSRTGENTEAFF. The CDR3 nucleotides are TGTGCCAGTAGTAGGACAGGGGAGAACACTGAAGCTTTCTTT. The genes are TRBV19 and TRBJ1-1; 9 nucleotides agree with TRBD1. The CDR3 is 14 residues long. The V gene end was trimmed by 4 bases and the J gene end by 1 base; junction bases not matched to a gene: 1. Germline values: CDR1 LNHDA, CDR2 SQIVND (reference sequence).

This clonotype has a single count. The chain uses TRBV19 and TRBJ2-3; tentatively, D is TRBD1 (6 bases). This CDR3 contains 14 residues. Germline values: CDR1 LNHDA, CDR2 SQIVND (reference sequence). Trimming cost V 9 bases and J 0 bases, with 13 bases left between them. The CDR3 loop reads CASMDSPSTDTQYF. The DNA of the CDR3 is TGTGCCAGCATGGACAGCCCCAGCACAGATACGCAGTATTTT.

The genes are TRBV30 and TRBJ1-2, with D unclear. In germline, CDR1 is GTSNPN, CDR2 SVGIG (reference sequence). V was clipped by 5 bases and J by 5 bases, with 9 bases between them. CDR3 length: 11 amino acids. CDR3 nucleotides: TGTGCCTGGGGGATGATTTATGGCTACACCTTC. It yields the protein CAWGMIYGYTF.

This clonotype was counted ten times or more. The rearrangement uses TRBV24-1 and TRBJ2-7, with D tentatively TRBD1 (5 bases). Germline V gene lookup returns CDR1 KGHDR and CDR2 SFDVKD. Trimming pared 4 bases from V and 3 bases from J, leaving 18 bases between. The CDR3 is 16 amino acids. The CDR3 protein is CATSDPGSDPFYEQYF. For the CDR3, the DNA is TGTGCCACCAGTGACCCAGGGTCCGACCCATTCTACGAGCAGTACTTC.

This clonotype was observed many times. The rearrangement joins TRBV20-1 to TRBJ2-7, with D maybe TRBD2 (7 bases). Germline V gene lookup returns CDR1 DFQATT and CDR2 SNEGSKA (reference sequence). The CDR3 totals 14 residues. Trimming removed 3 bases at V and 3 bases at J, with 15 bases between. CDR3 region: CSASRGGGGYEQYF. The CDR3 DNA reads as TGCAGTGCTAGTAGGGGGGGTGGAGGCTACGAGCAGTACTTC.

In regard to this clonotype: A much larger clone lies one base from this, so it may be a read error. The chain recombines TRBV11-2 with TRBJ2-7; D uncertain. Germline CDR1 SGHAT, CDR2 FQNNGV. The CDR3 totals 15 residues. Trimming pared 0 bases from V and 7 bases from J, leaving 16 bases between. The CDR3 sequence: CASSLDLSALGEQYF. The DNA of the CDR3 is TGTGCCAGCAGCTTAGATCTGAGCGCTTTGGGGGAGCAGTACTTC.

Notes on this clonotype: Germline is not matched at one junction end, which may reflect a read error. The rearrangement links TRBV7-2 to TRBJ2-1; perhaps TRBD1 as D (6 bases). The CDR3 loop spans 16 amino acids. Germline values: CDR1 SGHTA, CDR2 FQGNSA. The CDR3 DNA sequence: TGCGCCAGCAGCTTGAATGTTCAGGGGACCGGGGATGAGCAGTTCTTC. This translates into CASSLNVQGTGDEQFF. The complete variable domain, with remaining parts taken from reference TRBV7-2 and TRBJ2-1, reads GAGVSQSPSNKVTEKGKDVELRCDPISGHTALYWYRQSLGQGLEFLIYFQGNSAPDKSGLPSDRFSAERTGGSVSTLTIQRTQQEDSAVYLCASSLNVQGTGDEQFFGPGTRLTVL.

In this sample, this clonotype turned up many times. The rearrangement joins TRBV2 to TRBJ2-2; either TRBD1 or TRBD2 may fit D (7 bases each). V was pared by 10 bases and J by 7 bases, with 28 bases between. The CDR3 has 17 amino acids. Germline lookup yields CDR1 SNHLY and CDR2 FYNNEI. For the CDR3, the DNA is TGTGCCACCCAGGGAGGGGGCGGGACCTCGCTAGGCGGGGAGCTGTTTTTT. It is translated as CATQGGGGTSLGGELFF.

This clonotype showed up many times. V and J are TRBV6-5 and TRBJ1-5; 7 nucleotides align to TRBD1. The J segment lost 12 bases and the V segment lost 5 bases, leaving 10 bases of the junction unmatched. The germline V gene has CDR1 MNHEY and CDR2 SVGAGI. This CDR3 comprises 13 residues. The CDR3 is CASSPGQNGVQHF. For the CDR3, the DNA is TGTGCCAGCAGTCCGGGACAGAACGGGGTCCAGCATTTT.

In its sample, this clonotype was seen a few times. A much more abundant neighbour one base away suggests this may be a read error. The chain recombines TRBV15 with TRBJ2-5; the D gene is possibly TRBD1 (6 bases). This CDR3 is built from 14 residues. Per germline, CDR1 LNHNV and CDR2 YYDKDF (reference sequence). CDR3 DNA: TGTGCCACCAGCAGGGGGGACATCCAAGAGGCCCAGTACTTC. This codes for CATSRGDIQEAQYF.

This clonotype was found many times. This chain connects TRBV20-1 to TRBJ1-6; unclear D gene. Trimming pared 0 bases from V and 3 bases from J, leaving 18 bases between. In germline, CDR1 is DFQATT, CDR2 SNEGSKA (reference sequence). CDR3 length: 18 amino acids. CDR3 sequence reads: CSAREPMPQRDYNSPLHF. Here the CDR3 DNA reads TGCAGTGCTAGAGAACCTATGCCTCAGCGAGACTATAATTCACCCCTCCACTTT.

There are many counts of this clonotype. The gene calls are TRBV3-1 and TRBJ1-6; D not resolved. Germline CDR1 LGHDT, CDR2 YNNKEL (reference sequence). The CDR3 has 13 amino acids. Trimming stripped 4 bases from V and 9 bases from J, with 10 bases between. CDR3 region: CASSLVTSSPLHF. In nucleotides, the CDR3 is TGTGCCAGCAGCCTCGTGACTAGTTCACCCCTCCACTTT.

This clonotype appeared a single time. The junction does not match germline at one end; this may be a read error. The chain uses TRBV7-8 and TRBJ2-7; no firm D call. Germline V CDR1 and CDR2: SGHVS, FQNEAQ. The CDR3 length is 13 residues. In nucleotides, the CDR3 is TGCGCCAGCAGCCAAGAGGTACTCTTCAAGCAGTACTTC. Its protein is CASSQEVLFKQYF.

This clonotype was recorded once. Here the CDR3 reads CASSLGESSYNEQYF. CDR3 coding DNA: TGCGCCAGCAGCTTGGGGGAAAGCTCCTACAATGAGCAGTACTTC. This chain links TRBV5-1 with TRBJ2-7; D is unclear. The V and J ends lost 0 bases and 7 bases respectively, with 17 bases between them. CDR1 SGHRS and CDR2 YFSETQ come from the germline V gene. This CDR3 comprises 15 residues.

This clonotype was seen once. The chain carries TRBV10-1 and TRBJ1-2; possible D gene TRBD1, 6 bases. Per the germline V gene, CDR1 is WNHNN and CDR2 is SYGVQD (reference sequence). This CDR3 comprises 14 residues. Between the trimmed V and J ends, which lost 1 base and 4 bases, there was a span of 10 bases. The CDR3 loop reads CASSEYRASYGYTF. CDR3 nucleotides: TGCGCCAGCAGTGAGTACAGGGCCAGCTATGGCTACACCTTC.

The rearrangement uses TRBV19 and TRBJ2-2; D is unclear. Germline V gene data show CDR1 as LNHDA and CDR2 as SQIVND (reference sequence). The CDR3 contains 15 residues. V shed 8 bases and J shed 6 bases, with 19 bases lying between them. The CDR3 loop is CASGVVQSVPGELFF. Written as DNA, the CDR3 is TGTGCCAGTGGTGTGGTGCAGTCGGTTCCCGGGGAGCTGTTTTTT. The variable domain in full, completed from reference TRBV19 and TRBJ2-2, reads DGGITQSPKYLFRKEGQNVTLSCEQNLNHDAMYWYRQDPGQGLRLIYYSQIVNDFQKGDIAEGYSVSREKKESFPLTVTSAQKNPTAFYLCASGVVQSVPGELFFGEGSRLTVL.

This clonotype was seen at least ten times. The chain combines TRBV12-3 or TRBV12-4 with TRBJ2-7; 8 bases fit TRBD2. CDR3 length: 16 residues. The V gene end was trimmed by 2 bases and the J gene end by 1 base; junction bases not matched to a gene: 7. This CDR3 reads CASSLWAGGRSYEQYF. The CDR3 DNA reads TGTGCCAGCAGTTTATGGGCGGGGGGCCGATCCTACGAGCAGTACTTC.

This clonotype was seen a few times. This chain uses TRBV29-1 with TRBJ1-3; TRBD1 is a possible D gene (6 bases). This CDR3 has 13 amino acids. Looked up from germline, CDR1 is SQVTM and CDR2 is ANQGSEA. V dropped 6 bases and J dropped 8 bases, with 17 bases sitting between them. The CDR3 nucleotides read TGCAGCGTGACAACAGGGTCCGGCTACACCATATATTTT. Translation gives CSVTTGSGYTIYF.

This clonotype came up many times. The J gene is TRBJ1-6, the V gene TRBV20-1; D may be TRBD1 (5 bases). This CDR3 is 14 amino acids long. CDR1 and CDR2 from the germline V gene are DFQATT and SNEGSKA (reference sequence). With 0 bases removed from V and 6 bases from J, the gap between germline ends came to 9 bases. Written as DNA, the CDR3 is TGCAGTGCTAGAGAGACAGTATCTAATTCACCCCTCCACTTT. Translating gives CSARETVSNSPLHF.

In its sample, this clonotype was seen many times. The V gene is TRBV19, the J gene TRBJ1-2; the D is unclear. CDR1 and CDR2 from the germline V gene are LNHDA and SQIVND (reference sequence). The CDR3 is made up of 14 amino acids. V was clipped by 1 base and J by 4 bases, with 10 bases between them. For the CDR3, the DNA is TGTGCCAGTAGTATAGGTTCAAGTCTCTATGGCTACACCTTC. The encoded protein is CASSIGSSLYGYTF.

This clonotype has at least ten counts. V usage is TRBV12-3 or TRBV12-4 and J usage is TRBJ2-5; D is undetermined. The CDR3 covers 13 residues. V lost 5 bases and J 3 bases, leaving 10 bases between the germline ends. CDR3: CASSQQMKETQYF. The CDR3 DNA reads TGTGCCAGCAGTCAACAGATGAAAGAGACCCAGTACTTC.

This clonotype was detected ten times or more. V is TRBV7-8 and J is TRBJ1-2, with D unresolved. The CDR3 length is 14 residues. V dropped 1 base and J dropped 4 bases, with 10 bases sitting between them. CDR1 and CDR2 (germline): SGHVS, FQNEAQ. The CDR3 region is CASSLVLGIYGYTF. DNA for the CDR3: TGTGCCAGCAGCTTAGTACTGGGTATCTATGGCTACACCTTC.

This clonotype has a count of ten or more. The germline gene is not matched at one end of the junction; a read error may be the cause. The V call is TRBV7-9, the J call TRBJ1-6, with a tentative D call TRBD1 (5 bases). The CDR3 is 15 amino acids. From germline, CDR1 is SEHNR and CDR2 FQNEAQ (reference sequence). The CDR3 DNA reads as TGCGCCAGCAGCTTGGTGGATACCGGGGGTTCACCCCTCCACTTT. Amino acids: CASSLVDTGGSPLHF. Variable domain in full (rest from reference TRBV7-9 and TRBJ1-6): DTGVSQNPRHKITKRGQNVTFRCDPISEHNRLYWYRQTLGQGPEFLTYFQNEAQLEKSRLLSDRFSAERPKGSFSTLEIQRTEQGDSAMYLCASSLVDTGGSPLHFGNGTRLTVT.